This TCR beta chain comes out of a study of early T cells in non-severe SARS-CoV-2 infection. Germline V gives CDR1 MDHEN, CDR2 SYDVKM. CDR3 length: 14 residues. The V gene lost 3 bases and the J gene lost 5 bases, with 14 bases spanning the gap. This clonotype was recorded a few times. TCRdb re-called the 5' RACE reads with MiXCR, one entry per CDR3 protein. The data contain about 77,000 distinct CDR3 sequences, about 9.6% of them singletons. Sequenced: whole blood. V gene TRBV28 combines with J gene TRBJ2-7, with D possibly matching TRBD1 (6 bases). This TCR came from an adult who was a healthcare worker with PCR-confirmed SARS-CoV-2 infection or an uninfected control (not recorded which). The CDR3: CASSLAAGVNEQYF. The DNA for the CDR3 is TGTGCCAGCAGTTTGGCCGCAGGGGTAAACGAGCAGTACTTC.